Each of the 17 T cell receptor beta chains below was sequenced from the same sample in a study of cytomegalovirus exposure and HLA in healthy donors. The PCR made use of 60 Vbeta and 13 Jbeta primers. Only in-frame clones appear in the TCRdb table, and some are missing; sequencing was by immunoSEQ multiplex PCR. The sample has roughly 99,000 clones, around 67% seen once. The sample taken for sequencing was PBMCs. The receptors derive from a male donor in good health and CMV-seronegative.

The J gene is TRBJ1-5, the V gene TRBV7-6, with D tentatively TRBD1 (6 bases). Trimming shortened V by 5 bases and J by 9 bases, and 20 bases separated the two germline ends. Germline CDR1 SGHVS, CDR2 FNYEAQ. The CDR3 spans 15 residues. The CDR3 here is CASSPGVGGAGPQHF. The CDR3 nucleotides read TGTGCCAGCAGCCCCGGGGTCGGGGGGGCCGGGCCCCAGCATTTT.

The V and J genes are TRBV19 and TRBJ1-4; D unclear. Trimming cost V 3 bases and J 8 bases, with 10 bases left between them. The CDR3 is made up of 13 amino acids. From germline, CDR1 is LNHDA and CDR2 SQIVND (reference sequence). CDR3 DNA sequence: TGTGCCAGTAGTATTTTTCACGGGGAAAAACTGTTTTTT. Translation: CASSIFHGEKLFF.

J is TRBJ1-2 and V is TRBV4-1; 11 positions match TRBD1. Germline CDR1 is MGHRA and CDR2 is YSYEKL. The CDR3 totals 16 residues. The trim removed 3 bases at V and 7 bases at J, leaving 10 bases unmatched. Here the CDR3 DNA reads TGCGCCAGCAGCCACGAAATGGGACAGGGGGGTTCTGGCTACACCTTC. Amino acids: CASSHEMGQGGSGYTF.

This clone has just a few counts. The V call is TRBV5-4, the J call TRBJ2-3, with 9 bases that match TRBD2. The CDR3 is 18 amino acids. Germline V gives CDR1 SGHNT, CDR2 YYREEE (reference sequence). J gave up 5 bases and V 4 bases, and 17 bases lay outside the gene matches. CDR3 in amino acids: CASSPPPGVAGVGDTQYF. CDR3 sequence (DNA): TGTGCCAGCAGCCCGCCGCCGGGGGTAGCGGGAGTGGGAGATACGCAGTATTTT.

V usage is TRBV19 and J usage is TRBJ1-3; D perhaps matches TRBD1 (6 bases). The germline V gene has CDR1 LNHDA and CDR2 SQIVND (reference sequence). Trimming cost V 5 bases and J 0 bases, with 14 bases left between them. The CDR3 extends over 16 amino acids. CDR3 region: CASSPGRDNSGNTIYF. CDR3 in DNA: TGTGCCAGTAGTCCAGGCCGGGACAACTCTGGAAACACCATATATTTT.

The chain couples TRBV6-5 to TRBJ1-2; 12 nucleotides agree with TRBD1. CDR3 length equals 15 residues. Trimming removed 5 bases from V and 6 bases from J; junction bases left unmatched: 7. Germline V gene sequence: CDR1 MNHEY, CDR2 SVGAGI. The chain's CDR3 is CASSPGTGGGHGYTF. CDR3 DNA sequence: TGTGCCAGCAGTCCCGGGACAGGGGGCGGGCATGGCTACACCTTC.

V is TRBV5-1 and J is TRBJ2-7; TRBD1 might be the D (5 bases). The V end lost 5 bases, the J end lost 4 bases, and 13 bases lay between the germline ends. This CDR3 comprises 13 residues. Germline V CDR1 and CDR2: SGHRS, YFSETQ. The CDR3 loop reads CASRRGSLYEQYF. In nucleotides, the CDR3 is TGCGCCAGCAGAAGGGGTTCACTTTACGAGCAGTACTTC.

This clone was counted once. This rearrangement joins TRBV7-2 to TRBJ1-4; 7 positions match TRBD1. Germline V gene data show CDR1 as SGHTA and CDR2 as FQGNSA. J lost 0 bases, V lost 5 bases, and 3 bases had no gene match. The CDR3 sequence is 15 residues long. The DNA of the CDR3 is TGTGCCAGCAGCAGAGACAGGGCAACTAATGAAAAACTGTTTTTT. Amino acid sequence: CASSRDRATNEKLFF. The complete variable domain, with remaining parts taken from reference TRBV7-2 and TRBJ1-4, reads GAGVSQSPSNKVTEKGKDVELRCDPISGHTALYWYRQSLGQGLEFLIYFQGNSAPDKSGLPSDRFSAERTGGSVSTLTIQRTQQEDSAVYLCASSRDRATNEKLFFGSGTQLSVL.

The V and J genes are TRBV5-4 and TRBJ2-7; D gene unclear. Germline lookup yields CDR1 SGHNT and CDR2 YYREEE (reference sequence). This CDR3 region has 12 residues. The V and J ends lost 1 base and 2 bases respectively, with 4 bases between them. The CDR3 sequence: CASSLPAYEQYF. The CDR3, as DNA: TGTGCCAGCAGCTTGCCAGCCTACGAGCAGTACTTC.

The V and J genes are TRBV5-1 and TRBJ1-2; TRBD1 might be the D (5 bases). Trimming left V 4 bases short and J 3 bases short, with 13 bases between. The CDR3 consists of 14 residues. Per germline, CDR1 SGHRS and CDR2 YFSETQ. CDR3 nucleotides: TGCGCCAGCAGCGCAGCGGGGCCATACTATGGCTACACCTTC. Amino acids: CASSAAGPYYGYTF.

The chain combines TRBV2 with TRBJ2-5; D call uncertain. The V gene's germline CDR1 is SNHLY and CDR2 FYNNEI. The CDR3 contains 15 residues. The V end was cut by 5 bases, the J end by 4 bases, with 17 bases between. The CDR3 nucleotides are TGTGCCAGCAGTCTTTTGGGTGTCACGGGAGAGACCCAGTACTTC. Its protein product is CASSLLGVTGETQYF.

V is TRBV9 and J is TRBJ2-1; 8 positions match TRBD2. This CDR3 has 15 residues. Germline trimming cut 0 bases from V and 7 bases from J; bases unmatched to any gene: 6. Germline V gene data show CDR1 as SGDLS and CDR2 as YYNGEE. The CDR3 DNA sequence: TGTGCCAGCAGCGTAGCGGGAGGGCCGGTAAATGAGCAGTTCTTC. Protein sequence: CASSVAGGPVNEQFF.

The rearrangement links TRBV30 to TRBJ1-5; 11 nucleotides agree with TRBD1. The J segment lost 7 bases and the V segment lost 2 bases, leaving 4 bases of the junction unmatched. The CDR3 contains 14 residues. Germline loops: CDR1 GTSNPN, CDR2 SVGIG (reference sequence). DNA for the CDR3: TGTGCCTGGAGTCGGACAGGGGGCGAACAGCCCCAGCATTTT. Its translation is CAWSRTGGEQPQHF.

The chain carries TRBV5-6 and TRBJ2-1; D call uncertain. The CDR3 consists of 16 residues. With 4 bases removed from V and 3 bases from J, the gap between germline ends came to 17 bases. From germline, CDR1 is SGHDT and CDR2 YYEEEE. The CDR3 coding sequence is TGTGCCAGCAGCCTCCGCTTACAAGTCCTCTACAATGAGCAGTTCTTC. Protein product: CASSLRLQVLYNEQFF.

The chain combines TRBV30 with TRBJ1-1; 8 positions match TRBD1. The V and J ends lost 0 bases and 4 bases, in that order; junction bases with no gene match: 7. Germline V gene lookup returns CDR1 GTSNPN and CDR2 SVGIG (reference sequence). This CDR3 spans 15 amino acids. CDR3 coding DNA: TGTGCCTGGAGTGTGGCAGGGGGCGGCGTCACTGAAGCTTTCTTT. Its protein is CAWSVAGGGVTEAFF.

This chain links TRBV6-5 with TRBJ2-7; tentative D call: TRBD2 (5 bases). From germline, CDR1 is MNHEY and CDR2 SVGAGI. The CDR3 has 15 amino acids. V lost 3 bases to trimming and J lost 3 bases, with 15 bases between them. CDR3 loop: CASSYFGGTSYEQYF. In nucleotides, the CDR3 is TGTGCCAGCAGTTATTTTGGAGGAACCAGCTACGAGCAGTACTTC.

The J gene is TRBJ2-7, the V gene TRBV30; 7 bases fit TRBD1. Trimming at V came to 3 bases and at J to 1 base, leaving 9 bases not matched to a gene. Germline assignment: CDR1 GTSNPN and CDR2 SVGIG (reference sequence). CDR3 length: 15 amino acids. CDR3 DNA: TGTGCCTGGAGCAGTAAGGACAGGTTATCCTACGAGCAGTACTTC. It translates to CAWSSKDRLSYEQYF.